Presented here are 9 T cell receptor beta chains from one specimen sequenced in a study of blood T cell repertoires in COVID-19. Produced via immunoSEQ multiplex PCR; TCRdb's table is partial and in-frame only. The sample has 200,000 to 250,000 clones; roughly 82% are singletons. The specimen sequenced was peripheral blood. These receptors were taken from a woman at least 80 years old with active or convalescent COVID-19.

This chain uses TRBV7-9 with TRBJ2-7; D perhaps matches TRBD1 (5 bases). The CDR3 is 16 residues long. Germline V gene sequence: CDR1 SEHNR, CDR2 FQNEAQ (reference sequence). Trimming pared 4 bases from V and 7 bases from J, leaving 23 bases between. CDR3 loop: CASSSLGGADAWEQYF. The CDR3 DNA sequence: TGTGCCAGCAGCTCTCTGGGTGGGGCCGACGCATGGGAGCAGTACTTC.

A few counts support this clone. The chain carries TRBV9 and TRBJ1-2, with D unresolved. The V end was cut by 1 base, the J end by 2 bases, with 9 bases between. This CDR3 region has 14 residues. The germline CDR1 and CDR2 sequences are SGDLS and YYNGEE. CDR3 DNA sequence: TGTGCCAGCAGCGTAAGTACAGAGAACTATGGCTACACCTTC. Amino acid sequence: CASSVSTENYGYTF. Looking up the rest from reference TRBV9 and TRBJ1-2 gives the full variable domain: DSGVTQTPKHLITATGQRVTLRCSPRSGDLSVYWYQQSLDQGLQFLIQYYNGEERAKGNILERFSAQQFPDLHSELNLSSLELGDSALYFCASSVSTENYGYTFGSGTRLTVV.

The V call is TRBV2, the J call TRBJ2-7; 12 bases map to TRBD2. CDR3 size: 14 residues. Trimming removed 7 bases from V and 6 bases from J; junction bases left unmatched: 7. From germline, CDR1 is SNHLY and CDR2 FYNNEI. The CDR3, as DNA: TGTGCCAGCACTCAGACTAGCGGGAGCCCCGAGCAGTACTTC. Translating it yields CASTQTSGSPEQYF.

This chain uses TRBV2 with TRBJ2-1; perhaps TRBD2 as D (6 bases). This CDR3 is built from 16 residues. Per the germline V gene, CDR1 is SNHLY and CDR2 is FYNNEI. V lost 7 bases to trimming and J lost 0 bases, with 16 bases between them. The DNA of the CDR3 is TGTGCCAGCACGGTAGCGGCGTTAAACTCCTACAATGAGCAGTTCTTC. Its protein product is CASTVAALNSYNEQFF.

The chain combines TRBV15 with TRBJ1-2; TRBD1 agrees at 12 bases. The V gene's germline CDR1 is LNHNV and CDR2 YYDKDF (reference sequence). CDR3 size: 16 residues. V lost 5 bases and J lost 4; bases outside the gene matches: 8. This chain's CDR3 is CATSDPGTGGVYGYTF. CDR3 nucleotide sequence: TGTGCCACCAGCGACCCCGGGACAGGGGGCGTCTATGGCTACACCTTC.

The chain is built from TRBV9 and TRBJ2-5; 10 nucleotides match TRBD1. The CDR3 has 15 amino acids. In germline, CDR1 is SGDLS, CDR2 YYNGEE. J was trimmed by 5 bases and V by 0 bases; bases with no gene match: 4. CDR3 nucleotides: TGTGCCAGCAGCGTAGGACAGGGGGCACCGGAGACCCAGTACTTC. Translating it yields CASSVGQGAPETQYF.

This chain uses TRBV24-1 with TRBJ2-2; D unresolved. Germline V gene data show CDR1 as KGHDR and CDR2 as SFDVKD. There are 14 residues in the CDR3. Trimming cost V 3 bases and J 6 bases, with 10 bases left between them. The CDR3 DNA follows: TGTGCCACCAGTGATCCAACTGGTGCCGGGGAGCTGTTTTTT. This encodes CATSDPTGAGELFF.

The chain combines TRBV18 with TRBJ2-2; possibly TRBD1 for D (6 bases). This CDR3 has 15 amino acids. With 3 bases removed from V and 7 bases from J, the gap between germline ends came to 15 bases. Per germline, CDR1 KGHSH and CDR2 LQKENI. CDR3 sequence reads: CASSPVVQGIGELFF. The CDR3 DNA follows: TGTGCCAGCTCACCGGTGGTACAGGGCATCGGGGAGCTGTTTTTT.

This clone was seen only once. V and J are TRBV5-8 and TRBJ1-3; 10 bases map to TRBD1. Germline V lookup: CDR1 SGHTS, CDR2 YDEGEE. The CDR3 extends over 15 amino acids. V dropped 3 bases and J dropped 3; count of bases not matched to a gene: 3. CDR3 sequence (DNA): TGTGCCAGCAGCTACGGGACAGGGGTTGGAAACACCATATATTTT. Protein sequence: CASSYGTGVGNTIYF.